The rows below give T cell receptor beta chains drawn from one sample of a study of shared clonotypes between healthy human individuals. TCRdb's table, derived via immunoSEQ multiplex PCR, lists solely in-frame clones and lacks some. The sample yields approximately 1.5 million clones, approximately 98.5% seen once. The specimen was naive CD4+ T cells sorted from blood. The receptors were sampled from a young man in good health. Each CDR3 is given with its conserved first and last residue. D genes are given only for firm matches. Not every row has a clone size; where given, it reads once, few, many or a size class.

j_call,v_call,clone_size,d_call,cdr3_nt,cdr3_aa
TRBJ2-1,TRBV5-1,.,TRBD2,TGCGCCAGCAGCCCGGGACTAGCGGGTAGCTCCTACAATGAGCAGTTCTTC,CASSPGLAGSSYNEQFF
TRBJ1-5,TRBV27,once,TRBD1,TGTGCCAGCAGTCCCTATCCCTGGACAGGGACCGGCAATCAGCCCCAGCATTTT,CASSPYPWTGTGNQPQHF
TRBJ2-1,TRBV9,.,TRBD2,TGTGCCAGCAGCGGACAGGGACTAGCGGGTTTGGGGAATGAGCAGTTCTTC,CASSGQGLAGLGNEQFF
TRBJ2-1,TRBV7-9,.,.,TGTGCCAGCAGCTTACTCGTTAAAAATGAGCAGTTCTTC,CASSLLVKNEQFF
TRBJ2-7,TRBV10-3,.,.,TGTGCCATCAGCTTGACAGGTCCTGATTACGAGCAGTACTTC,CAISLTGPDYEQYF
TRBJ1-2,TRBV20-1,.,.,TGCAGTGCTTGGGACTATGGCTACACCTTC,CSAWDYGYTF
TRBJ1-2,TRBV28,.,.,TGTGCCAGCAGTCGTACCGTCAGGTTCTATGGCTACACCTTC,CASSRTVRFYGYTF
TRBJ1-4,TRBV5-1,.,TRBD1,TGCGCCAGCAGCGGGACAGCAACTAATGAAAAACTGTTTTTT,CASSGTATNEKLFF
TRBJ1-5,TRBV28,.,.,TGTGCCAGCAGTTTCGGGAACGGGGGCAATCAGCCCCAGCATTTT,CASSFGNGGNQPQHF
TRBJ2-3,TRBV29-1,.,TRBD2,TGCAGCGTTCATAGGGGGGGAAGGCTAGCGGGAGTGGGTACGCAGTATTTT,CSVHRGGRLAGVGTQYF
TRBJ1-2,TRBV5-4,.,TRBD1,TGTGCCAGCAGCCCGGGAGGGGGCAGCCTGGGTGGCTACACCTTC,CASSPGGGSLGGYTF
TRBJ2-1,TRBV6-5,.,.,TGTGCCAGCAGCTCCCCTAGTAATGAGCAGTTCTTC,CASSSPSNEQFF
TRBJ2-1,TRBV5-1,.,TRBD1,TGCGCCAGCAGCTTGGGGACAGGCAGTGGGGGAAATGGTTACAATGAGCAGTTCTTC,CASSLGTGSGGNGYNEQFF
TRBJ1-1,TRBV5-4,.,TRBD1,TGTGCCAGCAGAGAGACAGGGGTCGGAAACACTGAAGCTTTCTTT,CASRETGVGNTEAFF
TRBJ2-3,TRBV4-3,.,TRBD1,TGCGCCAGCAGCCAAGGGGGGCCGGGACAGGGGGCTGGCACAGATACGCAGTATTTT,CASSQGGPGQGAGTDTQYF
TRBJ2-2,TRBV15,.,.,TGTGCCACCAGCAGGGACGAACAGGGAATGTACGGGGAGCTGTTTTTT,CATSRDEQGMYGELFF
TRBJ2-7,TRBV15,.,.,TGTGCCACCAGCAGAGCAGGGACATTCTACGAGCAGTACTTC,CATSRAGTFYEQYF
TRBJ1-4,TRBV7-9,.,.,TGTGCCAGCAGCCCCAGACAGTGGGAAAAACTGTTTTTT,CASSPRQWEKLFF
TRBJ2-3,TRBV9,.,.,TGTGCCAGCAGCCCACTTTCGGATACGCAGTATTTT,CASSPLSDTQYF
TRBJ1-5,TRBV5-5,.,.,TGTGCCAGCAGCTTCTCACTACAGAGCAATCAGCCCCAGCATTTT,CASSFSLQSNQPQHF
TRBJ2-1,TRBV29-1,once,TRBD2,TGCAGCGTTGACACTAGCGGGAGCTCTAATGAGCAGTTCTTC,CSVDTSGSSNEQFF
TRBJ2-1,TRBV7-2,.,TRBD2,TGTGCCAGCAGCTCGGGACTAGCGGGAGGGACCAGCTCCTACAATGAGCAGTTCTTC,CASSSGLAGGTSSYNEQFF
TRBJ2-7,TRBV28,.,TRBD1,TGTGCCAGCAGTTTCCCCGACCCAGGGGGAAGGGAGTACTTC,CASSFPDPGGREYF
TRBJ2-3,TRBV2,once,.,TGTGCCAGCTGCGGGCGCACAGATACGCAGTATTTT,CASCGRTDTQYF
TRBJ2-3,TRBV5-4,.,.,TGTGCCAGCAACACAAGAGAGGGCTTTGATACGCAGTATTTT,CASNTREGFDTQYF
TRBJ2-7,TRBV19,.,.,TGTGCCAGTAGTCCGCTCGGAGGGGCCAAAGACGAGCAGTACTTC,CASSPLGGAKDEQYF
TRBJ1-1,TRBV15,.,.,TGTGCCACCAGCAGAGATTTTGGGGGGGTGCATCCTGAAGCTTTCTTT,CATSRDFGGVHPEAFF
TRBJ2-2,TRBV19,.,TRBD1,TGTGCCAGTAAGGACAGGGCTTTAGCCGGGGAGCTGTTTTTT,CASKDRALAGELFF
TRBJ2-2,TRBV19,once,TRBD1,TGTGCCAGTAGTATGGAAAAGACAGGGGTAGGAACCGGGGAGCTGTTTTTT,CASSMEKTGVGTGELFF
TRBJ2-3,TRBV7-2,.,.,TGTGCCAGCAGCTTAGCGGGGCCGAGTGGTACGCAGTATTTT,CASSLAGPSGTQYF
TRBJ1-2,TRBV29-1,.,TRBD1,TGCAGCGGTGGACAGGACTATGGCTACACCTTC,CSGGQDYGYTF